A single T cell receptor beta chain is shown here with its context. Antigen: not known. This same CDR3 is encoded by further DNA sequences in the sample. The data were taken from a study of cytomegalovirus exposure and HLA in healthy donors. This CDR3 is built from 15 residues. Per the germline V gene, CDR1 is SGHTA and CDR2 is FQGTGA. Germline trimming cut 4 bases from V and 5 bases from J; bases unmatched to any gene: 4. The primer mix had 60 Vbeta and 13 Jbeta primers. TCRdb's copy holds only in-frame clones and misses some; the assay was immunoSEQ multiplex PCR. The table records 150,000 or so clones, roughly 80% of them present only once. Study-level results: TCR beta chains associated with HLA were, in a later analysis, more clonally expanded than equally common others.

Among the donors, all were healthy bone marrow donors. The receptor comes from a man younger than 45 in good health and CMV-seropositive. The chain combines TRBV7-3 with TRBJ2-1; 11 bases agree with TRBD2. Sequencing used PBMCs. The CDR3 DNA is TGTGCCAGCAGCTCTCTAGCGGGGGGTCACAATGAGCAGTTCTTC. Translating gives CASSSLAGGHNEQFF. Variable domain in full (rest from reference TRBV7-3 and TRBJ2-1): GAGVSQTPSNKVTEKGKYVELRCDPISGHTALYWYRQSLGQGPEFLIYFQGTGAADDSGLPNDRFFAVRPEGSVSTLKIQRTERGDSAVYLCASSSLAGGHNEQFFGPGTRLTVL.